This T cell receptor (beta chain) was profiled in a study of neurological immune-mediated disorders. 5'RACE with 10-nucleotide random UMIs produced the cDNA. TCRdb re-derived calls from the 5' RACE reads in MiXCR, one entry per CDR3 protein. The table includes tens of thousands of distinct CDR3 sequences, 10% to 15% detected once. The CDR3 has 16 amino acids. Trimming removed 0 bases from V and 0 bases from J, with 11 bases in between. Germline CDR1 SGHNT, CDR2 YYREEE (reference sequence). This clonotype was counted only a few times. The sequence derives from a woman between 55 and 75 years old with HTLV-1-associated myelopathy (HAM/TSP). Sample: PBMCs. This chain joins TRBV5-4 and TRBJ2-3; perhaps D is TRBD1 or TRBD2 (6 bases each). The CDR3 loop is CASSLAGGRSTDTQYF. CDR3 DNA: TGTGCCAGCAGCTTGGCTGGGGGGCGTAGCACAGATACGCAGTATTTT.